This T cell receptor beta chain derives from a study of blood T cell dynamics during melanoma immunotherapy. Study context: Standard first-line treatment here was pembrolizumab or nivolumab plus ipilimumab in metastatic melanoma.

The method was immunoSEQ multiplex PCR; TCRdb's version includes in-frame clones alone and lacks a portion of them. This sample has around 16,000 clones; 94% occur once, and the top ten carry around 0.2%. As to time point: week 3, after first cycle of checkpoint inhibitor. This CDR3 region has 18 residues. Germline CDR1 ENHRY, CDR2 SYGVKD. Trimming at V came to 0 bases and at J to 0 bases, leaving 5 bases not matched to a gene. The study, taken as a whole, reports: Among sorted CD8+ subsets, immune-effector cells had the highest clonality and cell-free DNA similarity.

Regarding this clone: The antigen is unknown.

This clonotype was sampled from a human donor with melanoma. Source: effector memory CD8+ T cells from blood, taken from a patient treated with checkpoint blockade. The genes are TRBV10-3 and TRBJ2-6; TRBD2 matches 7 bases. The CDR3: CAISESMGGSSGANVLTF. CDR3 DNA: TGTGCCATCAGTGAGTCTATGGGAGGGAGCTCTGGGGCCAACGTCCTGACTTTC.